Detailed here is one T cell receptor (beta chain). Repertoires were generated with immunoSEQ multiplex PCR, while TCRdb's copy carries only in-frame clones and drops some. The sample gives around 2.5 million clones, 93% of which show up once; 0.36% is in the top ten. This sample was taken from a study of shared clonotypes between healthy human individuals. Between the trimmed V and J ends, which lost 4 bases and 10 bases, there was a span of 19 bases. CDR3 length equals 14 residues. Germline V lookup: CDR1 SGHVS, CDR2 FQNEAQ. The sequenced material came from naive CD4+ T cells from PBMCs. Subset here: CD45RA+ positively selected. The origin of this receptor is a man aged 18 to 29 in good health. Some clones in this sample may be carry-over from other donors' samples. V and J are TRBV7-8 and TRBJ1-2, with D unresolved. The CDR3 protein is CASSSRTALHDYTF. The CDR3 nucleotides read TGTGCCAGCAGCTCCCGGACGGCCCTTCATGACTACACCTTC.